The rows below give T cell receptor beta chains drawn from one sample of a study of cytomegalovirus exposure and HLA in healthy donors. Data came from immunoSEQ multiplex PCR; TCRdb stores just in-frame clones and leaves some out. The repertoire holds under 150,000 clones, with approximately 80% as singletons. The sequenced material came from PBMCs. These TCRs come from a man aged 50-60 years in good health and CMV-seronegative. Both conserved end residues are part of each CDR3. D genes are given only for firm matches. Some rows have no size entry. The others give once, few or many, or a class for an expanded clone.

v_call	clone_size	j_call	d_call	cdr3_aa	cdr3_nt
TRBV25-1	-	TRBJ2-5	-	CASSELPIRETQYF	TGTGCCAGCAGTGAATTGCCGATCCGGGAGACCCAGTACTTC
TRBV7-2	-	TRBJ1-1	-	CATMRQANTEAFF	TGTGCCACCATGAGACAGGCGAACACTGAAGCTTTCTTT
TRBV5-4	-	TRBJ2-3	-	CASSLDRNTDTQYF	TGTGCCAGCAGCTTGGACAGAAACACAGATACGCAGTATTTT
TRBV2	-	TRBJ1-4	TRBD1	CASSGRGRTNEKLFF	TGTGCCAGCAGTGGGAGGGGGCGAACTAATGAAAAACTGTTTTTT
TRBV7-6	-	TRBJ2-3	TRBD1	CASIRDRDTDTQYF	TGTGCCAGCATAAGGGACAGGGACACAGATACGCAGTATTTT
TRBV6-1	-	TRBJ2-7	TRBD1	CASRTGTGGDYEQYF	TGTGCCAGCAGAACCGGGACAGGGGGCGACTACGAGCAGTACTTC
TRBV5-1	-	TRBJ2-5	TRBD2	CASSSSGGAETQYF	TGCGCCAGCAGCTCAAGCGGGGGGGCCGAGACCCAGTACTTC
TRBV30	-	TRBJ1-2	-	CAWSRGGLGYGYTF	TGTGCCTGGAGTCGGGGTGGGCTCGGATATGGCTACACCTTC
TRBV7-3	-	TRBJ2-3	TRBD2	CASSPGLVPDTQYF	TGTGCCAGCAGCCCGGGACTAGTCCCAGATACGCAGTATTTT
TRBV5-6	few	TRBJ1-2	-	CASSLAVPAGSDLGYTF	TGTGCCAGCAGCTTGGCGGTCCCGGCAGGGTCGGATTTAGGCTACACCTTC
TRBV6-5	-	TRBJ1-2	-	CASTSQDTYGYTF	TGTGCCAGCACGAGCCAAGACACCTATGGCTACACCTTC
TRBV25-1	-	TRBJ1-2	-	CASSEFGNNYGYTF	TGTGCCAGCAGTGAATTCGGGAACAACTATGGCTACACCTTC
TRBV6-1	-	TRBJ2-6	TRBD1	CASSVVRTGVISGANVLTF	TGTGCCAGCAGTGTAGTAAGGACAGGGGTCATCTCTGGGGCCAACGTCCTGACTTTC
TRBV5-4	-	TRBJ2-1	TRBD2	CASGTSGRNEQFF	TGTGCCAGCGGGACTAGCGGGAGAAATGAGCAGTTCTTC